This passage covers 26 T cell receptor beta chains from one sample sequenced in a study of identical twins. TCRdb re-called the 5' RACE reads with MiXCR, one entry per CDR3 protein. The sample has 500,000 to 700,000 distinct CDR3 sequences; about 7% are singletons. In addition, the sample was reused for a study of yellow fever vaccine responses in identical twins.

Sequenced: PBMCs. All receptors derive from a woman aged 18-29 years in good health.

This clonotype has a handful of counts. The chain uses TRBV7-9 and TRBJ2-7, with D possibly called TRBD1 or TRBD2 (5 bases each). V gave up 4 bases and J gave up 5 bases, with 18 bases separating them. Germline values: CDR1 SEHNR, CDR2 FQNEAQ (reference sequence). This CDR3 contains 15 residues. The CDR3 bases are TGTGCCAGCAGCTCAAAAACCGGGGCCTGGGACGAGCAGTACGTC. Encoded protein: CASSSKTGAWDEQYV.

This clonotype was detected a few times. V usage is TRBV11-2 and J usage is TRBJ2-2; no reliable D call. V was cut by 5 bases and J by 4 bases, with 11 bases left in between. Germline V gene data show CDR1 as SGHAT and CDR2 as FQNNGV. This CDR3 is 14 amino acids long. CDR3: CASSRPQRTGELFF. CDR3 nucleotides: TGTGCCAGCAGCCGACCCCAGCGCACCGGGGAGCTGTTTTTT.

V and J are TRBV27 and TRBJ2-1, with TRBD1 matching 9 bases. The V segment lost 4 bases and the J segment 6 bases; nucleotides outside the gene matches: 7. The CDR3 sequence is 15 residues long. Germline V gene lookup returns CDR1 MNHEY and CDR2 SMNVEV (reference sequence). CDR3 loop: CASSSWDRVGNEQFF. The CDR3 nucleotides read TGTGCCAGCAGTTCCTGGGACAGGGTAGGCAATGAGCAGTTCTTC.

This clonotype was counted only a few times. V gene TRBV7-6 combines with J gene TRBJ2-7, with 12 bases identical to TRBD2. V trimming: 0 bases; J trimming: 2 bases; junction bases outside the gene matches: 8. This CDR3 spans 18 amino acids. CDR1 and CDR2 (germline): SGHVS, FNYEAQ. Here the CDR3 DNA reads TGTGCCAGCAGCTTAGCCCCTTGGACTAGCGGGACGGCCTACGAGCAGTACTTC. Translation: CASSLAPWTSGTAYEQYF. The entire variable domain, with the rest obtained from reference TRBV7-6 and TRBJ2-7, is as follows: GAGVSQSPRYKVTKRGQDVALRCDPISGHVSLYWYRQALGQGPEFLTYFNYEAQQDKSGLPNDRFSAERPEGSISTLTIQRTEQRDSAMYRCASSLAPWTSGTAYEQYFGPGTRLTVT.

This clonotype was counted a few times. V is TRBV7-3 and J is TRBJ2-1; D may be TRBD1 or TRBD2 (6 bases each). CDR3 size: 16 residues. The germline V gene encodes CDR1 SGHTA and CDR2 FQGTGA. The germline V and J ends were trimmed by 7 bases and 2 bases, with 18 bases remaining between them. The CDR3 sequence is CASKESRGGTYNEQFF. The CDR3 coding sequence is TGTGCCAGCAAGGAAAGCAGGGGAGGAACCTACAATGAGCAGTTCTTC.

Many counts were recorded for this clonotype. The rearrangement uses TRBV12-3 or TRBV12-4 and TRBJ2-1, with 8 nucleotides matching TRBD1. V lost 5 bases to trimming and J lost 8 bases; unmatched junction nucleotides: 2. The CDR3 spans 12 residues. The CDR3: CASSPGGYEQFF. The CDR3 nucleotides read TGTGCCAGCAGTCCAGGGGGCTATGAGCAGTTCTTC.

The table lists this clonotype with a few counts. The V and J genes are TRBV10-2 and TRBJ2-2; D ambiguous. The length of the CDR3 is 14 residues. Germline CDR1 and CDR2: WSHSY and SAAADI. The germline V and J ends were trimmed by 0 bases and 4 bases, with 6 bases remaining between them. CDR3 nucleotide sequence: TGCGCCAGCAGTGAGTCCGGTCGCACCGGGGAGCTGTTTTTT. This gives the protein CASSESGRTGELFF.

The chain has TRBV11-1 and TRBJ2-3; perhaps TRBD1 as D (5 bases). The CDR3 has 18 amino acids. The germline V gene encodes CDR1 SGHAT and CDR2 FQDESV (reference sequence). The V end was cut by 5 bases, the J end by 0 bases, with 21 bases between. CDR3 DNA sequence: TGTGCCAGCAGCACCCGTCAGACAGCCCGCACCAGCACAGATACGCAGTATTTT. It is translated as CASSTRQTARTSTDTQYF. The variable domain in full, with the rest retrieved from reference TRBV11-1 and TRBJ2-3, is EAEVAQSPRYKITEKSQAVAFWCDPISGHATLYWYRQILGQGPELLVQFQDESVVDDSQLPKDRFSAERLKGVDSTLKIQPAELGDSAMYLCASSTRQTARTSTDTQYFGPGTRLTVL.

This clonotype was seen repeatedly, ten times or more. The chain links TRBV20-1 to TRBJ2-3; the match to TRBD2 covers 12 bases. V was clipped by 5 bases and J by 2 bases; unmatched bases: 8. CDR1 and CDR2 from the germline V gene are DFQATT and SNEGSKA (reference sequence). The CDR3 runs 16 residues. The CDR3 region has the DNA TGCAGTGCTGGACTAGCGGGGAGAGTTTACACAGATACGCAGTATTTT. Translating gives CSAGLAGRVYTDTQYF.

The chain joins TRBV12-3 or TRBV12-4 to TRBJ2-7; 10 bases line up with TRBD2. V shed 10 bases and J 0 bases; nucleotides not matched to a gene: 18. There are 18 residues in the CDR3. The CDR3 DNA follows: TGTGCCATCTGTTTATACAGACTAGCGGGCACTAACTCCTACGAGCAGTACTTC. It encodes CAICLYRLAGTNSYEQYF.

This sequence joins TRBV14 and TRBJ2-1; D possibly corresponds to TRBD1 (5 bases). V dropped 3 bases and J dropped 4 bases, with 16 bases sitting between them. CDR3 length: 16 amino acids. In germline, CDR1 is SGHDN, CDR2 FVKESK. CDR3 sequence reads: CASSHLTDKGYNEQFF. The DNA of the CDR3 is TGTGCCAGCAGCCACCTAACGGACAAGGGGTACAATGAGCAGTTCTTC.

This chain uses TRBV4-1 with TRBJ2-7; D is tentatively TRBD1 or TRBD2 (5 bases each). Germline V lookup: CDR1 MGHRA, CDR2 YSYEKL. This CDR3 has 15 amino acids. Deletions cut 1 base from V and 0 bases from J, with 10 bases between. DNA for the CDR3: TGCGCCAGCAGCCAAGGTCCAGGGAGCTCCTACGAGCAGTACTTC. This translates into CASSQGPGSSYEQYF.

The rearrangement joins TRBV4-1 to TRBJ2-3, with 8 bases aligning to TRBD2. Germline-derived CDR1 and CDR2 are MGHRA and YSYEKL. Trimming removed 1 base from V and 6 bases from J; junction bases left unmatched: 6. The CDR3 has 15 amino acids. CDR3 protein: CASSQAAGGGDTQYF. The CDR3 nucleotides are TGCGCCAGCAGCCAAGCGGCGGGGGGAGGGGATACGCAGTATTTT.

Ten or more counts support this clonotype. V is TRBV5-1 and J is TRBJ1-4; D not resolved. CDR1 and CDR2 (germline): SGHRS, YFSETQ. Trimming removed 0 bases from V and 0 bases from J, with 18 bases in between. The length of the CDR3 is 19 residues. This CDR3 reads CASSLGDGTWQTTNEKLFF. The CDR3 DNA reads TGCGCCAGCAGCTTGGGGGATGGTACATGGCAGACAACTAATGAAAAACTGTTTTTT.

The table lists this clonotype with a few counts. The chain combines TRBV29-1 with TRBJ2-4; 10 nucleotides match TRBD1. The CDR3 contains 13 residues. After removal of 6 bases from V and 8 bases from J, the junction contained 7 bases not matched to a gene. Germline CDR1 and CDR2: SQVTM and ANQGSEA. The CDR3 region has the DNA TGCAGCGTAGGACCGGACAGGGGGGACATTCAGTACTTC. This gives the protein CSVGPDRGDIQYF.

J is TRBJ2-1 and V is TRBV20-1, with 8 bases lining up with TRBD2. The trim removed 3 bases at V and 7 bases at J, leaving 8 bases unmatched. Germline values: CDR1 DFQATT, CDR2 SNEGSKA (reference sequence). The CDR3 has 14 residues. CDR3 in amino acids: CSASLLAAGNEQFF. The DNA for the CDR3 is TGCAGTGCTAGTCTACTAGCGGCTGGGAATGAGCAGTTCTTC.

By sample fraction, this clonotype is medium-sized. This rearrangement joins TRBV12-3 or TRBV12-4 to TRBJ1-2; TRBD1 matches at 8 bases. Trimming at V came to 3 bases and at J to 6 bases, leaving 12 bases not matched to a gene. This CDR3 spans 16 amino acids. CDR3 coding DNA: TGTGCCAGCAGTTTCCGCCGCCGGACAGGGCGTAATGGCTACACCTTC. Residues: CASSFRRRTGRNGYTF.

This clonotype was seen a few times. Here the CDR3 reads CASSLALTGLGMETQYF. The CDR3 region has the DNA TGTGCCAGCAGCTTAGCGTTGACAGGGCTGGGGATGGAGACCCAGTACTTC. The J gene is TRBJ2-5, the V gene TRBV7-9; the match to TRBD1 covers 7 bases. With V trimmed by 0 bases and J by 5 bases, 12 bases remained unmatched. Germline loops: CDR1 SEHNR, CDR2 FQNEAQ (reference sequence). The CDR3 runs 17 residues.

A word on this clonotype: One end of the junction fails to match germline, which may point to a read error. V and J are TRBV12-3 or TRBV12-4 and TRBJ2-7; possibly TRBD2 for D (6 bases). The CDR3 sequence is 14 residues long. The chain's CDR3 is CASRPSGGRSTPHF. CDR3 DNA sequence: TGTGCCAGCAGGCCCTCCGGGGGTAGATCTACCCCTCACTTC.

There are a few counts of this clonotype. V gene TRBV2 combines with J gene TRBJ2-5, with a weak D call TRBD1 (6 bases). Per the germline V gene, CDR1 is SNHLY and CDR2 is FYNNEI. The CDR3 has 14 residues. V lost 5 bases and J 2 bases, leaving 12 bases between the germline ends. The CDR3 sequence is CASSQDRNQETQYF. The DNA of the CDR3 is TGTGCCAGCAGTCAAGACAGGAATCAAGAGACCCAGTACTTC.

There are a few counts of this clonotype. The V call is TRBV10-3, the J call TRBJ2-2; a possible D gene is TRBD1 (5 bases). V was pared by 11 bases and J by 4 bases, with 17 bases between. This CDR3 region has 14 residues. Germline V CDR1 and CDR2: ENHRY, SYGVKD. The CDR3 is CAVQGEESTGELFF. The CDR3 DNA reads TGTGCCGTCCAAGGGGAAGAGAGCACCGGGGAGCTGTTTTTT.

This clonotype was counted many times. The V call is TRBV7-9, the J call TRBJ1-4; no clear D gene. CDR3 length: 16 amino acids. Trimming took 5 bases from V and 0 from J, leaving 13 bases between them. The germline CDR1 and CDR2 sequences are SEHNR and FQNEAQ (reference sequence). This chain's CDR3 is CASSPTKYTTNEKLFF. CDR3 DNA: TGTGCCAGCAGCCCCACAAAGTACACAACTAATGAAAAACTGTTTTTT.

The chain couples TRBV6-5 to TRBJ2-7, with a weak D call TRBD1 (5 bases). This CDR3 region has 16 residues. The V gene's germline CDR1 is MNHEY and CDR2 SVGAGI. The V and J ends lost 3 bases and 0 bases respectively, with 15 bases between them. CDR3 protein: CASSYRGGYVSYEQYF. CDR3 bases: TGTGCCAGCAGTTATAGGGGCGGTTACGTCTCCTACGAGCAGTACTTC.

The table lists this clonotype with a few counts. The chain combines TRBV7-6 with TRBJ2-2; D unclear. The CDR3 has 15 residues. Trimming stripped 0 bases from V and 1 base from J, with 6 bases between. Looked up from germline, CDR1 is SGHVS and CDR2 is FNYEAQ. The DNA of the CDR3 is TGTGCCAGCAGCTTAGCTCTGGGGAACACCGGGGAGCTGTTTTTT. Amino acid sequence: CASSLALGNTGELFF.

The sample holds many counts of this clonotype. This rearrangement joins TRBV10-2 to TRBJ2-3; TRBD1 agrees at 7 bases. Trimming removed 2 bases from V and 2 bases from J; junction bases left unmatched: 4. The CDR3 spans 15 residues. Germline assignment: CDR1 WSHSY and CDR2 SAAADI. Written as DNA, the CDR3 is TGCGCCAGCAGTGAGCCGGACAGGACCACAGATACGCAGTATTTT. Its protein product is CASSEPDRTTDTQYF.

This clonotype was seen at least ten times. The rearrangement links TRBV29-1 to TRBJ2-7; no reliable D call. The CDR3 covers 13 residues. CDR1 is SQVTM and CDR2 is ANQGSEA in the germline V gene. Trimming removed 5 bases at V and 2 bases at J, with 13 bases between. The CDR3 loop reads CSVRAGYPYEQYF. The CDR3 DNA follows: TGCAGCGTTCGGGCAGGCTATCCCTACGAGCAGTACTTC.